Following are 14 T cell receptor beta chains from one sample sequenced in a study of shared T cell receptors in the human thymus. Sequenced by immunoSEQ multiplex PCR; TCRdb stores in-frame clones only, minus some. The sample records some 760,000 clones, 70% to 90% being singletons. The data also belong to a second study, concerning human thymus T cells.

The sample comprised thymocytes. These receptors came from a girl under three years old with a congenital heart defect.

The genes are TRBV6-5 and TRBJ2-7, with 8 nucleotides matching TRBD1. Trimming cost V 7 bases and J 2 bases; bases outside gene matches: 10. Germline assignment: CDR1 MNHEY and CDR2 SVGAGI. The CDR3 is 15 amino acids. The CDR3 region is CASTPDGQGPYEQYF. CDR3 in DNA: TGTGCCAGCACTCCCGACGGACAGGGCCCCTACGAGCAGTACTTC.

The chain couples TRBV29-1 to TRBJ1-1; possible D gene TRBD1, 5 bases. Germline-derived CDR1 and CDR2 are SQVTM and ANQGSEA. The V end was cut by 6 bases, the J end by 0 bases, with 14 bases between. The CDR3 loop spans 14 amino acids. CDR3 nucleotide sequence: TGCAGCGTCCAACAGGCGATTTTGAACACTGAAGCTTTCTTT. Translated: CSVQQAILNTEAFF.

This chain links TRBV6-5 with TRBJ2-3; 11 bases are a match to TRBD2. The germline V gene has CDR1 MNHEY and CDR2 SVGAGI. The V and J ends lost 4 bases and 12 bases, in that order; junction bases with no gene match: 15. The CDR3 sequence is 16 residues long. CDR3 nucleotide sequence: TGTGCCAGCAGTTCCCTCTTTGGGATAGCGGGGGGGTCACAGTATTTT. It translates to CASSSLFGIAGGSQYF.

A single count supports this clone. This chain uses TRBV28 with TRBJ1-2, with a tentative D call TRBD1 (5 bases). The CDR3 is 12 residues long. V dropped 6 bases and J dropped 6 bases, with 11 bases sitting between them. Looked up from germline, CDR1 is MDHEN and CDR2 is SYDVKM. The CDR3 DNA reads as TGTGCCAGCAGAGACAGTCCTAATGGCTACACCTTC. It specifies CASRDSPNGYTF.

V is TRBV6-5 and J is TRBJ2-2; the D is unclear. Germline values: CDR1 MNHEY, CDR2 SVGAGI. CDR3 length equals 14 residues. V lost 5 bases, J lost 4 bases, and 11 bases lay in between. The CDR3 region has the DNA TGTGCCAGCAGTCACGGATCGGGCACCGGGGAGCTGTTTTTT. Translated, it gives CASSHGSGTGELFF.

This clone was counted once. The rearrangement uses TRBV4-1 and TRBJ1-2, with 10 bases matching TRBD1. V lost 4 bases, J lost 7 bases, and 18 bases stayed unmatched. The CDR3 contains 18 residues. Per germline, CDR1 MGHRA and CDR2 YSYEKL. CDR3 coding DNA: TGCGCCAGCAGCCCTGAGGGCCGCCACCGACAGGGGGCGTTTGGCTACACCTTC. As protein: CASSPEGRHRQGAFGYTF.

The genes are TRBV18 and TRBJ1-2, with 7 bases matching TRBD1. Trimming cost V 3 bases and J 6 bases; bases outside gene matches: 7. This CDR3 comprises 14 residues. CDR1 is KGHSH and CDR2 is LQKENI in the germline V gene. CDR3: CASSPEEGADGYTF. For the CDR3, the DNA is TGTGCCAGCTCACCGGAGGAGGGGGCGGATGGCTACACCTTC.

The rearrangement links TRBV5-1 to TRBJ2-7; TRBD1 matches 8 bases. The germline V gene encodes CDR1 SGHRS and CDR2 YFSETQ. CDR3 length: 14 amino acids. V gave up 7 bases and J gave up 5 bases; unmatched junction bases: 11. CDR3 bases: TGCGCCAGCGGCTCCCGACAGGGGAGGAACGAGCAGTACTTC. It specifies CASGSRQGRNEQYF. Combining the CDR3 with reference TRBV5-1 and TRBJ2-7 gives the whole variable domain KAGVTQTPRYLIKTRGQQVTLSCSPISGHRSVSWYQQTPGQGLQFLFEYFSETQRNKGNFPGRFSGRQFSNSRSEMNVSTLELGDSALYLCASGSRQGRNEQYFGPGTRLTVT.

The J gene is TRBJ2-7, the V gene TRBV5-4, with 8 nucleotides matching TRBD1. The germline V gene has CDR1 SGHNT and CDR2 YYREEE (reference sequence). Germline trimming cut 3 bases from V and 3 bases from J; bases unmatched to any gene: 8. The CDR3 is 15 amino acids. The CDR3: CASSSPGQVYYEQYF. In nucleotides, the CDR3 is TGTGCCAGCAGCTCTCCGGGACAGGTTTACTACGAGCAGTACTTC.

This sequence joins TRBV6-1 and TRBJ2-2; 8 bases line up with TRBD2. This CDR3 is 14 amino acids long. The germline gives CDR1 MNHNS, CDR2 SASEGT. The junction had 5 bases not matched to a gene; V was cut back by 7 bases and J by 4 bases. As DNA, the CDR3 is TGTGCCAGCATCGCGGGGGGAGGCACCGGGGAGCTGTTTTTT. Translation gives CASIAGGGTGELFF.

This sequence joins TRBV12-2 and TRBJ2-2; TRBD1, the D gene given by the table, was not confirmed from the DNA. TRBV12-2 corresponds to a pseudogene. The CDR3 spans 20 residues. CDR3 coding DNA: TGTGCAAGTCGCTTCGGACGGACAGGGGGAGCCCTACCGAACACCGGGGAGCTGTTTTTT. As protein: CASRFGRTGGALPNTGELFF.

This clone is a singleton in its sample. CDR3 protein: CASSLGHALDGYTF. CDR3 bases: TGTGCCAGCAGCTTGGGACACGCACTCGATGGCTACACCTTC. The chain recombines TRBV5-6 with TRBJ1-2; D is uncertain. Trimming removed 0 bases from V and 6 bases from J, with 12 bases in between. This CDR3 comprises 14 residues. From germline, CDR1 is SGHDT and CDR2 YYEEEE.

The rearrangement uses TRBV5-1 and TRBJ2-1; 15 bases are shared with TRBD2. Germline V gives CDR1 SGHRS, CDR2 YFSETQ. This CDR3 is 22 amino acids long. The V gene end was trimmed by 1 base and the J gene end by 0 bases; junction bases not matched to a gene: 14. DNA for the CDR3: TGCGCCAGCAGCTTGAAGTACTCAACCGGGACTAGCGGGGGGAGCTCCTACAATGAGCAGTTCTTC. Protein sequence: CASSLKYSTGTSGGSSYNEQFF.

The rearrangement uses TRBV5-5 and TRBJ2-1; D gene ambiguous. CDR1 and CDR2 (germline): SGHKS, YYEKEE (reference sequence). The CDR3 has 16 amino acids. Between the trimmed V and J ends, which lost 3 bases and 4 bases, there was a span of 17 bases. The CDR3 loop is CASSSRVTPTYNEQFF. The CDR3 DNA reads as TGTGCCAGCAGCTCACGCGTAACGCCGACTTACAATGAGCAGTTCTTC.